This T cell receptor beta chain was identified in a study of blood T cell repertoires in COVID-19. Study as a whole: Sites across the United States, Italy and Spain contributed samples from acute and convalescent COVID-19. Sample material is recorded as cDNA or gDNA derived from T cells, B-cell-depleted T cells, or PBMCs.

Authors' analysis steps: Reference gene primer amplification in the assay estimated nucleated cell counts. Sequenced by immunoSEQ multiplex PCR; TCRdb stores in-frame clones only, minus some. V, J and clone size are taken as reported in that table, and D and trimming were inferred from the DNA itself. The sample carries 160,000 or so clones, around 90% recorded once. V shed 4 bases, J shed 3 bases, and the junction held 21 bases outside the gene matches. Germline V gene data show CDR1 as SGHDN and CDR2 as FVKESK. The CDR3 runs to 20 residues. The sequence was obtained from a man between 18 and 29 years old with acute or convalescent COVID-19. The V call is TRBV14, the J call TRBJ1-1; 9 bases are a match to TRBD1. The sample was peripheral blood. DNA of the CDR3: TGTGCCAGCAGCCCGCTACTATTAACACCGGGACAGGGCTGGGACACTGAAGCTTTCTTT. Protein sequence: CASSPLLLTPGQGWDTEAFF.